These T cell receptor beta chains were read from a single sample in a study of blood T cell repertoires in COVID-19. Sequenced by immunoSEQ multiplex PCR; TCRdb stores in-frame clones only, minus some. The table has about 200,000 clones, approximately 80% seen once. The specimen was PBMCs or T cells enriched from blood (not recorded which). The receptor source for this set is a woman between 55 and 75 years old with acute COVID-19. CDR3s include the opening cysteine and the closing phenylalanine or tryptophan. D genes are given only for firm matches. Clone size is not always given. Where it is, it says once, few, many or a class for expanded clones.

J | V | D | size | DNA | CDR3
TRBJ2-7 | TRBV11-2 | NA | NA | TGTGCCAGCAGCTTGGGGGGTAGCGCCCACTCCTACGAGCAGTACTTC | CASSLGGSAHSYEQYF
TRBJ1-2 | TRBV6-1 | NA | NA | TGTGCCAGCAGTGATGTATATGGCTACACCTTC | CASSDVYGYTF
TRBJ1-1 | TRBV18 | NA | few | TGTGCCAGCCGGGCCGCAGGGGCAAGGGACACTGAAGCTTTCTTT | CASRAAGARDTEAFF
TRBJ2-3 | TRBV9 | NA | many | TGTGCCAGCAATCGACAGCCGGGAGATACGCAGTATTTT | CASNRQPGDTQYF
TRBJ2-4 | TRBV4-3 | NA | NA | TGCGCCAGCAGCCAAGGTCCAGGGGAAAACATTCAGTACTTC | CASSQGPGENIQYF
TRBJ1-5 | TRBV7-2 | NA | once | TGTGCCAGCAGCTCCCGAGACGGAGGGCAGCCCCAGCATTTT | CASSSRDGGQPQHF
TRBJ2-1 | TRBV14 | NA | NA | TGTGCCAGCAACGTGCGGGCCGCCGGAGAGCAGTTCTTC | CASNVRAAGEQFF
TRBJ2-5 | TRBV7-2 | TRBD2 | few | TGTGCCAGCAGCTCCGTTAGCGGGGGGCTCCAAGAGACCCAGTACTTC | CASSSVSGGLQETQYF
TRBJ1-1 | TRBV6-1 | NA | NA | TGTGCCAGCAGTGAAACTCGGGGGATGAACACTGAAGCTTTCTTT | CASSETRGMNTEAFF
TRBJ2-5 | TRBV3-1/TRBV3-2 | TRBD2 | NA | TGTGCCAGCAGCCAAGCGGCGGGGGGGCTTCAAGAGACCCAGTACTTC | CASSQAAGGLQETQYF
TRBJ2-2 | TRBV7-2 | TRBD2 | few | TGTGCCAGCAGCCCCCCGGGGGTAGCGGGAGGATCCGGGGAGCTGTTTTTT | CASSPPGVAGGSGELFF
TRBJ1-2 | TRBV12-3/TRBV12-4 | NA | NA | TGTGCCAGCAGTTTAAAACGGTATGGCTACACCTTC | CASSLKRYGYTF
TRBJ1-4 | TRBV5-6 | TRBD1 | NA | TGTGCCAGCAGCCGGGGACAGCCTAATGAAAAACTGTTTTTT | CASSRGQPNEKLFF
TRBJ2-1 | TRBV7-6 | TRBD1 | NA | TGTGCCAGCAGCTCGGTCTTACCGGGACAGGGAGTAGGTGAGCAGTTCTTC | CASSSVLPGQGVGEQFF
TRBJ1-1 | TRBV18 | NA | NA | TGTGCCAGCTCACCAGTTCGGGGGGAGAACACTGAAGCTTTCTTT | CASSPVRGENTEAFF
TRBJ2-3 | TRBV9 | NA | NA | TGTGCCAGCAGCCCTAGTTACCGGGGAGATACGCAGTATTTT | CASSPSYRGDTQYF
TRBJ2-7 | TRBV7-2 | TRBD1 | NA | TGTGCCAGCAGCTTCTCACCAGGGGGCGCAAAGAACGAGCAGTACTTC | CASSFSPGGAKNEQYF
TRBJ2-5 | TRBV6-5 | NA | NA | TGTGCCAGCTTGACGAACGGGGTACCACGGAGCCTATACTTC | CASLTNGVPRSLYF
TRBJ2-7 | TRBV7-2 | TRBD2 | NA | TGTGCCAGCAGCCCTCCGGGACTAGATACCCACGAGCAGTACTTC | CASSPPGLDTHEQYF
TRBJ2-7 | TRBV2 | TRBD1 | NA | TGTGCCTGTACAGGGGACTCCTACGAGCAGTACTTC | CACTGDSYEQYF
TRBJ1-5 | TRBV10-3 | TRBD1 | few | TGTGCCATCAGCCCGGGACAGGGGGATCAGCCCCAGCATTTT | CAISPGQGDQPQHF
TRBJ2-7 | TRBV6-2/TRBV6-3 | TRBD2 | NA | TGTGCCAGCAGTTACTCTCCCGGGCTAGCGGGCGGCGAGCAGTACTTC | CASSYSPGLAGGEQYF
TRBJ2-1 | TRBV4-3 | NA | NA | TGCGCCAGCAGCCAAGGGGGGGTGGGGAGCTCCTACAATGAGCAGTTCTTC | CASSQGGVGSSYNEQFF
TRBJ2-7 | TRBV6-5 | TRBD2 | NA | TGTGCCAGCAGCTCTAGCGGGAGCTACGAGCAGTACTTC | CASSSSGSYEQYF
TRBJ2-1 | TRBV11-1 | NA | once | TGTGCCAGCAGCCCCTCGTCTCACAATGAGCAGTTCTTC | CASSPSSHNEQFF
TRBJ2-5 | TRBV7-2 | TRBD1 | NA | TGTGCCAGCAGCTTTCAGGGGGAACAAGAGACCCAGTACTTC | CASSFQGEQETQYF
TRBJ2-1 | TRBV9 | NA | NA | TGTGCCAGCAGCGTAGCTGGGCAGGTCCGTAGGTTCTTC | CASSVAGQVRRFF
TRBJ2-1 | TRBV6-2/TRBV6-3 | TRBD1 | NA | TGTGCCAGCAGTTTGTCCGGGACAGGGACCTACAATGAGCAGTTCTTC | CASSLSGTGTYNEQFF
TRBJ2-7 | TRBV3-1/TRBV3-2 | TRBD2 | NA | TGTGCCAGCAGACGGACTAGCGGAAACTCCTACGAGCAGTACTTC | CASRRTSGNSYEQYF
TRBJ2-5 | TRBV19 | NA | once | TGTGCCAGTAGTACTTTGGCGGCTTCCGACCGGCAAGAGACCCAGTACTTC | CASSTLAASDRQETQYF
TRBJ1-1 | TRBV27 | NA | few | TGTGCCAGCAGTTTATATTCAGGGAACACTGAAGCTTTCTTT | CASSLYSGNTEAFF
TRBJ1-1 | TRBV11-2 | NA | NA | TGTGCCAGCAGCCCCGGAGACAGGCCGCATTTT | CASSPGDRPHF
TRBJ2-7 | TRBV18 | NA | NA | TGTGCCAGCTCACGCCGGGGAGCCTCCAAGATCTACGAGCAGTACTTC | CASSRRGASKIYEQYF
TRBJ1-5 | TRBV30 | TRBD1 | NA | TGTGCCTGGGGACAGGGGGGAAATCAGCCCCAGCATTTT | CAWGQGGNQPQHF
TRBJ2-3 | TRBV29-1 | TRBD2 | NA | TGCAGCGCCGCAAGCGGGAGTGGGGGAGATACGCAGTATTTT | CSAASGSGGDTQYF
TRBJ1-1 | TRBV18 | TRBD1 | few | TGTGCCAGCTCAGCGGGACAGGACACTGAAGCTTTCTTT | CASSAGQDTEAFF
TRBJ2-3 | TRBV7-2 | TRBD2 | NA | TGTGCCAGCAGCTGGACTAGCCGGGATACGCAGTATTTT | CASSWTSRDTQYF
TRBJ2-6 | TRBV11-2 | NA | NA | TGTGCCAGCAGCTTGGGGGGTGGGTCTGGGGCCAACGTCCTGACTTTC | CASSLGGGSGANVLTF
TRBJ2-1 | TRBV9 | TRBD2 | NA | TGTGCCAGCAGCGTAGCCGGCTCAGCGGGAGGGCCTGAGGAGCAGTTCTTC | CASSVAGSAGGPEEQFF
TRBJ2-4 | TRBV9 | TRBD1 | once | TGTGCCAGCAGCTCCCGACAGGGGGGGAGCATTCAGTACTTC | CASSSRQGGSIQYF
TRBJ1-2 | TRBV5-4 | TRBD1 | once | TGTGCCAGCAGTCGTGGACAGGGGCAAAGGGAAGGCTATGGCTACACCTTC | CASSRGQGQREGYGYTF
TRBJ1-2 | TRBV24-1 | TRBD1 | NA | TGTGCCACCAGTGATGGGGGGACAGGGGGCAACGGCTACACCTTC | CATSDGGTGGNGYTF
TRBJ2-6 | TRBV19 | TRBD1 | few | TGTGCCAGTAGTATAGACCGACAGGGCCGCGGTTCTGGGGCCAACGTCCTGACTTTC | CASSIDRQGRGSGANVLTF
TRBJ1-1 | TRBV6-6 | NA | few | TGTGCCAGCAGTCCCCGGACAACCAACACTGAAGCTTTCTTT | CASSPRTTNTEAFF
TRBJ1-2 | TRBV29-1 | NA | NA | TGCAGCGGGTATATAGAGAGAGTACCGCCAGGCGGGGGGGTTTTCCGTTACTATGGCTACACCTTC | CSGYIERVPPGGGVFRYYGYTF
TRBJ2-3 | TRBV5-1 | TRBD2 | NA | TGCGCCAGCAGCCCGGGGGGGGGCACAGATACGCAGTATTTT | CASSPGGGTDTQYF
TRBJ1-2 | TRBV5-6 | TRBD1 | NA | TGTGCCAGCAGCCCCGACAGGGTCTATGGCTACACCTTC | CASSPDRVYGYTF
TRBJ1-5 | TRBV12-3/TRBV12-4 | NA | NA | TGTGCCAGCAGCATAGGGAGGGATCAGCCCCAGCATTTT | CASSIGRDQPQHF
TRBJ1-2 | TRBV19 | NA | NA | TGTGCCAGTAGTAGCCGACAGCAACCTAACTATGGCTACACCTTC | CASSSRQQPNYGYTF
TRBJ2-7 | TRBV10-3 | TRBD2 | NA | TGTGCCATCAGTGGAACTAGCGCTTCCTACGAGCAGTACTTC | CAISGTSASYEQYF
TRBJ2-5 | TRBV5-1 | TRBD2 | NA | TGCGCCAGCAAAAAGGGAACTAGCGCGCAAGAGACCCAGTACTTC | CASKKGTSAQETQYF
TRBJ2-3 | TRBV5-5 | TRBD1 | NA | TGTGCCAGCAGCCCAGGACAGGGGACCGATACGCAGTATTTT | CASSPGQGTDTQYF
TRBJ2-7 | TRBV7-2 | NA | NA | TGTGCCAGCAGCTTAGAGCCCCAGGCGTCCTACGAGCAGTACTTC | CASSLEPQASYEQYF